This paragraph reports one TCR beta chain. There are 13 residues in the CDR3. The ends were cut back, 6 bases at V and 0 bases at J, with 6 bases in the middle. The germline gives CDR1 SNHLY, CDR2 FYNNEI. The sample belongs to a study of blood T cell repertoires in COVID-19. Looking at the study overall: The United States, Italy and Spain supplied acute and convalescent COVID-19 samples. T cells, B-cell-depleted T cells, or PBMCs supplied cDNA or gDNA.

Per the original methods: Researchers report that nucleated cell counts were estimated from reference gene primer amplification. Produced via immunoSEQ multiplex PCR; TCRdb's table is partial and in-frame only. That table is the source of V, J and clone size, and D and trimming were worked out from the DNA. The profile shows around 150,000 clones, about three quarters of them singletons. The sequenced sample consisted of peripheral blood. The V call is TRBV2, the J call TRBJ1-3, with D uncertain. This TCR came from a man in his fifties or sixties with acute or convalescent COVID-19. The chain's CDR3 is CASRRDSGNTIYF. CDR3 nucleotides: TGTGCCAGCAGGAGGGACTCTGGAAACACCATATATTTT.